Shown below are 23 T cell receptor beta chains from a single sample sequenced in a study of CD8 T cells in Susac syndrome. The authors reverse transcribed about 0.5 to 1 ug RNA with random hexamers. TCRdb called the immunoSEQ multiplex PCR reads again in MiXCR, with one record for every CDR3 protein. The table has some 200,000 distinct CDR3 sequences, approximately 95% seen once. The material sequenced was CD8+ T cells from PBMCs. The receptors originated from a human donor with Susac syndrome.

The CDR3 nucleotides are TGTGCCAGCAGTTTTCCCGGGACAGGTGCCCCGGACTCTGGGGCCAACGTCCTGACTTTC. Amino acid sequence: CASSFPGTGAPDSGANVLTF. The V gene is TRBV12-3 or TRBV12-4, the J gene TRBJ2-6; 8 bases align to TRBD1. V shed 3 bases and J 0 bases; nucleotides not matched to a gene: 13. The CDR3 runs to 20 residues.

The chain employs TRBV20-1 and TRBJ1-2; D is ambiguous. Trimming removed 5 bases from V and 8 bases from J, with 12 bases in between. The CDR3 spans 11 residues. From germline, CDR1 is DFQATT and CDR2 SNEGSKA (reference sequence). The CDR3 nucleotides are TGCAGTGCTGCGACCTTAGGGGGCTACACCTTC. This sequence encodes CSAATLGGYTF.

The chain links TRBV7-2 to TRBJ2-4; 7 bases fit TRBD2. V lost 2 bases to trimming and J lost 2 bases; unmatched junction nucleotides: 12. CDR1 and CDR2 (germline): SGHTA, FQGNSA. The CDR3 is made up of 18 amino acids. CDR3 sequence: CASSLSLRRREPKNIQYF. CDR3 bases: TGTGCCAGCAGCTTATCCCTACGCCGGCGGGAGCCCAAAAACATTCAGTACTTC.

The gene calls are TRBV11-2 and TRBJ2-7, with TRBD2 matching over 12 bases. V gave up 3 bases and J gave up 4 bases; unmatched junction bases: 1. There are 14 residues in the CDR3. Looked up from germline, CDR1 is SGHAT and CDR2 is FQNNGV. DNA for the CDR3: TGTGCCAGCAGCTTGGGACTAGCGGGTTACGAGCAGTACTTC. Translated, it gives CASSLGLAGYEQYF.

The chain recombines TRBV28 with TRBJ2-7; D uncertain. The V and J ends lost 7 bases and 1 base respectively, with 14 bases between them. CDR3 size: 14 residues. CDR1 and CDR2 (germline): MDHEN, SYDVKM. The CDR3 is CASNEAGESYEQYF. The CDR3 DNA reads TGTGCCAGCAACGAGGCAGGCGAATCCTACGAGCAGTACTTC.

The gene calls are TRBV11-2 and TRBJ2-7; a weak D match, TRBD2 (5 bases). Germline loops: CDR1 SGHAT, CDR2 FQNNGV. V was clipped by 0 bases and J by 3 bases, with 12 bases between them. This CDR3 spans 15 amino acids. The CDR3 sequence is CASSLEEADNYEQYF. In DNA, the CDR3 is TGTGCCAGCAGCTTAGAGGAGGCTGACAACTACGAGCAGTACTTC.

The chain uses TRBV12-3 or TRBV12-4 and TRBJ2-1; D gene uncertain. The V end was cut by 8 bases, the J end by 7 bases, with 15 bases between. The length of the CDR3 is 13 residues. The CDR3 protein is CASARIPENEQFF. In nucleotides, the CDR3 is TGTGCCAGCGCCCGAATCCCCGAAAATGAGCAGTTCTTC.

J is TRBJ2-3 and V is TRBV4-1; D may be TRBD1 (5 bases). V dropped 4 bases and J dropped 0 bases, with 8 bases sitting between them. The germline CDR1 and CDR2 sequences are MGHRA and YSYEKL. The CDR3 runs to 14 residues. The CDR3 protein is CASSRGPSTDTQYF. CDR3 DNA: TGCGCCAGCAGCCGGGGCCCTAGCACAGATACGCAGTATTTT.

The gene calls are TRBV4-1 and TRBJ1-2; 11 nucleotides agree with TRBD1. Germline-derived CDR1 and CDR2 are MGHRA and YSYEKL. The CDR3 consists of 16 residues. Trimming at V came to 1 base and at J to 4 bases, leaving 5 bases not matched to a gene. The CDR3 DNA reads TGCGCCAGCAGCCAAGTGGGACAGGGGGTGAGCTATGGCTACACCTTC. It translates to CASSQVGQGVSYGYTF.

The J gene is TRBJ1-1, the V gene TRBV6-5, with TRBD1 as a possible D gene (5 bases). The CDR3 covers 12 residues. Trimming removed 7 bases from V and 1 base from J, with 7 bases in between. Germline V gives CDR1 MNHEY, CDR2 SVGAGI. CDR3 DNA: TGTGCCAGCACAGGGCAGAACACTGAAGCTTTCTTT. It encodes CASTGQNTEAFF.

The V and J genes are TRBV27 and TRBJ2-1; D gene ambiguous. CDR1 and CDR2 from the germline V gene are MNHEY and SMNVEV (reference sequence). The CDR3 covers 12 residues. The ends were cut back, 2 bases at V and 5 bases at J, with 4 bases in the middle. DNA of the CDR3: TGTGCCAGCAGTTTAAGCAACAATGAGCAGTTCTTC. Protein sequence: CASSLSNNEQFF.

The chain uses TRBV7-9 and TRBJ1-1; weak D call: TRBD1 (6 bases). Germline V gene data show CDR1 as SEHNR and CDR2 as FQNEAQ (reference sequence). The CDR3 sequence is 16 residues long. V lost 4 bases and J lost 3, with 18 bases in between. CDR3 sequence (DNA): TGTGCCAGCAGCTCAAAACAGGGTTTTCAGTACACTGAAGCTTTCTTT. This codes for CASSSKQGFQYTEAFF.

The chain combines TRBV2 with TRBJ2-1; no firm D call. CDR1 SNHLY and CDR2 FYNNEI come from the germline V gene. The CDR3 loop spans 15 amino acids. The germline V and J ends were trimmed by 1 base and 0 bases, with 7 bases remaining between them. CDR3 amino acids: CASSEDLSSYNEQFF. Written as DNA, the CDR3 is TGTGCCAGCAGTGAAGACCTTAGCTCCTACAATGAGCAGTTCTTC.

This rearrangement joins TRBV29-1 to TRBJ2-7, with 12 bases fitting TRBD1. Germline CDR1 is SQVTM and CDR2 is ANQGSEA. The CDR3 is made up of 14 amino acids. V was pared by 6 bases and J by 2 bases, with 5 bases of the junction left unmatched. Here the CDR3 DNA reads TGCAGCGTGCCGGGACAGGGGGCTGCCTACGAGCAGTACTTC. Its translation: CSVPGQGAAYEQYF.

This clonotype was detected once. J is TRBJ2-5 and V is TRBV29-1, with D possibly TRBD2 on 6 matching bases. CDR1 is SQVTM, CDR2 ANQGSEA, per germline. Trimming pared 4 bases from V and 4 bases from J, leaving 16 bases between. The CDR3 extends over 14 amino acids. The CDR3 here is CSVAASERLETQYF. CDR3 nucleotides: TGCAGCGTTGCGGCTAGCGAGAGGTTAGAGACCCAGTACTTC.

The DNA for the CDR3 is TGCAGTGCTAGAGATGGCAGGATGGACACTGAAGCTTTCTTT. Its translation: CSARDGRMDTEAFF. The chain employs TRBV20-1 and TRBJ1-1, with no clear D. This CDR3 contains 14 residues. V lost 0 bases and J 3 bases, leaving 11 bases between the germline ends. CDR1 is DFQATT and CDR2 is SNEGSKA in the germline V gene (reference sequence).

The V and J genes are TRBV9 and TRBJ1-2, with 9 bases that match TRBD1. J gave up 4 bases and V 3 bases, and 7 bases lay outside the gene matches. The CDR3 is 15 amino acids. Germline V lookup: CDR1 SGDLS, CDR2 YYNGEE. The CDR3 reads CASSESQGAGYGYTF. As DNA, the CDR3 is TGTGCCAGCAGCGAATCACAGGGGGCTGGCTATGGCTACACCTTC.

The chain uses TRBV20-1 and TRBJ2-7, with 12 bases matching TRBD1. CDR3 size: 16 residues. V shed 3 bases and J 5 bases; nucleotides not matched to a gene: 11. Germline CDR1 is DFQATT and CDR2 is SNEGSKA (reference sequence). CDR3 sequence (DNA): TGCAGTGCTAGTGATAGGGACAGGGGGCCTCGAGACGAGCAGTACTTC. It specifies CSASDRDRGPRDEQYF.

This sequence joins TRBV5-4 and TRBJ1-2; D may be TRBD1 (5 bases). V lost 4 bases, J lost 8 bases, and 15 bases lay in between. The V gene's germline CDR1 is SGHNT and CDR2 YYREEE (reference sequence). This CDR3 spans 13 amino acids. CDR3 sequence reads: CASSRGRLEGYTF. As DNA, the CDR3 is TGTGCCAGCAGCCGGGGACGGTTGGAAGGCTACACCTTC. Drawing the rest from reference TRBV5-4 and TRBJ1-2, the complete variable domain is ETGVTQSPTHLIKTRGQQVTLRCSSQSGHNTVSWYQQALGQGPQFIFQYYREEENGRGNFPPRFSGLQFPNYSSELNVNALELDDSALYLCASSRGRLEGYTFGSGTRLTVV.

The chain joins TRBV20-1 to TRBJ2-5; 9 bases match TRBD2. Germline V gene lookup returns CDR1 DFQATT and CDR2 SNEGSKA (reference sequence). V was clipped by 3 bases and J by 5 bases; unmatched bases: 13. The CDR3 runs to 16 residues. The CDR3 loop reads CSARDELAGGRETQYF. CDR3 bases: TGCAGTGCTAGGGATGAACTAGCGGGTGGGAGGGAGACCCAGTACTTC.

The chain links TRBV24-1 to TRBJ2-3, with 7 bases lining up with TRBD2. Germline CDR1 reads KGHDR; CDR2 reads SFDVKD. V gave up 4 bases and J gave up 3 bases; unmatched junction bases: 3. This CDR3 region has 14 residues. The CDR3 DNA is TGTGCCACCAGTGAGCGGGGGAGGACAGATACGCAGTATTTT. This translates into CATSERGRTDTQYF.

The CDR3 region is CASSAGHYGNQPQHF. DNA of the CDR3: TGTGCCAGCAGCGCGGGACATTATGGCAATCAGCCCCAGCATTTT. V usage is TRBV9 and J usage is TRBJ1-5, with D perhaps TRBD1 (6 bases). V lost 3 bases to trimming and J lost 2 bases, with 12 bases between them. CDR3 length equals 15 residues. Germline CDR1 reads SGDLS; CDR2 reads YYNGEE.

The rearrangement joins TRBV25-1 to TRBJ1-5, with D maybe TRBD1 (6 bases). The V and J ends lost 4 bases and 7 bases respectively, with 17 bases between them. CDR3 size: 15 residues. The germline CDR1 and CDR2 sequences are MGHDK and SYGVNS. The DNA for the CDR3 is TGTGCCAGCAGTGGAATATCAGGGGTCCAACAGCCCCAGCATTTT. It yields the protein CASSGISGVQQPQHF.